This T cell receptor beta chain originates from a study of shared clonotypes between healthy human individuals. Findings and caveats of the study: Among donors, clonotype sharing was expected to be affected by sequencing depth.

As handled by the study authors: ImmunoSEQ output held junction-only sequences without quality scores, so filtering differed. Produced via immunoSEQ multiplex PCR; TCRdb's table is partial and in-frame only. V and J calls and clone size are copied from that table; D and trimming were computed from the DNA. The table shows just over 2,000,000 clones, with 95% occurring only once. A remark on this clone: Its antigen is not identified.

Sequences were obtained from naive CD4+ T cells sorted from blood. Indicated subset: CD45RA+ positively selected. This sequence originates from a man aged 18 to 29 in good health.

The chain's CDR3 is CASSERLAPSSYNEQFF. CDR3 DNA sequence: TGTGCCAGCAGTGAAAGACTAGCCCCCAGCTCCTACAATGAGCAGTTCTTC. The chain is built from TRBV25-1 and TRBJ2-1, with 7 bases lining up with TRBD2. The CDR3 loop spans 17 amino acids. Losses at the gene ends were 2 bases for V and 0 bases for J; bases not matched to a gene: 7. Per germline, CDR1 MGHDK and CDR2 SYGVNS.